The present T cell receptor (beta chain) was sequenced within a study of HIV-infected patients and healthy controls. Reverse transcription used about 500 ng RNA and constant-region primers for alpha and beta. Using multiplexing indices, alpha and beta chain libraries were generated apart by chain-specific third strand synthesis. TCRdb analysed the 5' RACE reads with MiXCR anew, one entry per CDR3 protein. The table has around 18,000 distinct CDR3 sequences, around 10% seen once. This CDR3 comprises 14 residues. The V end lost 2 bases, the J end lost 3 bases, and 10 bases lay between the germline ends. In its sample, this clonotype was seen many times. Its antigen is currently unknown. Findings and limits, study-wide: Apparent post-therapy Gini recovery among HIV-infected patients was not reproduced with size-matched repertoires.

Whole blood was used without fractionation, so all unsorted peripheral T cells were included. Sequencing was carried out using blood. The receptor was derived from an adult in good health. The V and J genes are TRBV12-3 or TRBV12-4 and TRBJ1-2, with D maybe TRBD1 (5 bases). The CDR3 bases are TGTGCCAGCAGTTTATCGGGGGGGTACTATGGCTACACCTTC. It is translated as CASSLSGGYYGYTF.